The 5 T cell receptor beta chains listed next were all sequenced from one sample in a study of beta chain features in type 1 diabetes. Study outcomes and limitations: TCRB CDR3s from Type 1 diabetes patients were moderately but significantly shorter in all four CD4+ subsets.

These TCRs' antigens remain unknown. The investigators reverse transcribed all of the isolated RNA, so they sequenced expressed TCRB transcripts. This table comes from immunoSEQ multiplex PCR, and its TCRdb copy is limited to in-frame clones, with some not included. The table lists about 700,000 clones, around an eighth of them singletons, with less than 0.025% in the top ten. Material for sequencing was naive CD4+ T cells from blood. The receptors originated from a man between 18 and 35 years old with type 1 diabetes.

The V gene is TRBV28, the J gene TRBJ2-4; TRBD2 aligns across 8 bases. This CDR3 has 14 amino acids. Germline V gene lookup returns CDR1 MDHEN and CDR2 SYDVKM. V lost 5 bases and J lost 7; bases outside the gene matches: 7. CDR3 region: CASSTTSGGNIQYF. CDR3 bases: TGTGCCAGCAGTACCACTAGCGGTGGGAACATTCAGTACTTC.

The chain combines TRBV21-1 with TRBJ1-2. TRBV21-1 counts as a pseudogene. CDR3 length: 15 amino acids. CDR3 region: CASTSGREANYGYTF. In DNA, the CDR3 is TGTGCCAGCACCAGCGGTCGGGAAGCTAACTATGGCTACACCTTC.

This clone turned up a few times. V gene TRBV18 combines with J gene TRBJ2-7; TRBD1 agrees at 9 bases. CDR3 length equals 15 residues. The J segment lost 5 bases and the V segment lost 0 bases, leaving 5 bases of the junction unmatched. Per germline, CDR1 KGHSH and CDR2 LQKENI. In DNA, the CDR3 is TGTGCCAGCTCACCACCAGGACAGGGGACCCACGAGCAGTACTTC. Translated, it gives CASSPPGQGTHEQYF.

There are a few counts of this clone. The chain employs TRBV20-1 and TRBJ2-7; D is unresolved. Trimming shortened V by 4 bases and J by 7 bases, and 11 bases separated the two germline ends. CDR3 length: 11 amino acids. Germline-derived CDR1 and CDR2 are DFQATT and SNEGSKA (reference sequence). The DNA of the CDR3 is TGCAGTGCTACCCTTGGCTGGGAGCAGTACTTC. This encodes CSATLGWEQYF.

The CDR3 DNA reads TGTGCCACCAGCAGGGGACTAGCGTGGGCCGAGCAGTACTTC. Translated: CATSRGLAWAEQYF. This chain links TRBV15 with TRBJ2-7; 10 nucleotides agree with TRBD2. The CDR3 is 14 residues long. Germline V gene data show CDR1 as LNHNV and CDR2 as YYDKDF (reference sequence). V shed 3 bases and J 6 bases; nucleotides not matched to a gene: 5.